The clone carrying this T cell receptor beta chain was recorded many times. Its antigen remains unidentified. This sample stems from a study of post-analysis software for immune sequencing data. Overall study findings and caveats: Same-batch preparations were strongly co-clustered by F measure. Diversity measured as normalized Chao1 was significantly lower in multiple sclerosis patients than in controls.

The authors incorporated unique molecular identifiers into the TCR beta cDNA libraries. MiXCR, applied by TCRdb to the PCR reads, yields one record per CDR3 protein. The table records 170,000 or so distinct CDR3 sequences, 25% to 35% of them present only once. The source material was blood. The receptor was derived from a girl aged 10 to 17 with multiple sclerosis.

The CDR3 region is CASSQLTQGEGYGYTF. The CDR3 DNA reads TGCGCCAGCAGCCAATTAACCCAGGGTGAGGGCTATGGCTACACCTTC. The genes are TRBV4-1 and TRBJ1-2; a weak D match, TRBD1 (5 bases). Germline values: CDR1 MGHRA, CDR2 YSYEKL. Trimming removed 2 bases at V and 4 bases at J, with 17 bases between. The CDR3 runs to 16 residues.